This TCR beta chain appears in the sequencing data of a study of blood T cell repertoires in COVID-19. The assay was immunoSEQ multiplex PCR, and TCRdb's table has in-frame clones only and misses some. Found here are about 190,000 clones, over 80% of them singletons; the top ten hold under 4%. This clone has only one observation. The clonotype comes from a woman aged 25 to 39 who had been exposed to COVID-19. The sample comprised PBMCs or T cells enriched from blood (not recorded which).

The CDR3 here is CSVSGMNTEAFF. CDR3 in DNA: TGCAGCGTGTCAGGGATGAACACTGAAGCTTTCTTT. This chain uses TRBV29-1 with TRBJ1-1; D possibly corresponds to TRBD1 (5 bases). The CDR3 extends over 12 amino acids. With 6 bases removed from V and 0 bases from J, the gap between germline ends came to 8 bases. The V gene's germline CDR1 is SQVTM and CDR2 ANQGSEA.